Here is one T cell receptor beta chain with its context. These data belong to a study of blood T cell repertoires in COVID-19. Repertoires were generated with immunoSEQ multiplex PCR, while TCRdb's copy carries only in-frame clones and drops some. In the table there are tens of thousands of clones, 88% of which are singletons. Germline V lookup: CDR1 MNHNS, CDR2 SASEGT. With V trimmed by 3 bases and J by 7 bases, 11 bases remained unmatched. This CDR3 is built from 17 residues. What was sequenced was peripheral blood. The chain carries TRBV6-1 and TRBJ2-2, with 10 bases matching TRBD2. The TCR originated in a man between 65 and 85 years old with acute or convalescent COVID-19. CDR3 in DNA: TGTGCCAGCAGTGAGACCAGCGGGAGGGTCGGAGGCGGGGAGCTGTTTTTT. Translated: CASSETSGRVGGGELFF.